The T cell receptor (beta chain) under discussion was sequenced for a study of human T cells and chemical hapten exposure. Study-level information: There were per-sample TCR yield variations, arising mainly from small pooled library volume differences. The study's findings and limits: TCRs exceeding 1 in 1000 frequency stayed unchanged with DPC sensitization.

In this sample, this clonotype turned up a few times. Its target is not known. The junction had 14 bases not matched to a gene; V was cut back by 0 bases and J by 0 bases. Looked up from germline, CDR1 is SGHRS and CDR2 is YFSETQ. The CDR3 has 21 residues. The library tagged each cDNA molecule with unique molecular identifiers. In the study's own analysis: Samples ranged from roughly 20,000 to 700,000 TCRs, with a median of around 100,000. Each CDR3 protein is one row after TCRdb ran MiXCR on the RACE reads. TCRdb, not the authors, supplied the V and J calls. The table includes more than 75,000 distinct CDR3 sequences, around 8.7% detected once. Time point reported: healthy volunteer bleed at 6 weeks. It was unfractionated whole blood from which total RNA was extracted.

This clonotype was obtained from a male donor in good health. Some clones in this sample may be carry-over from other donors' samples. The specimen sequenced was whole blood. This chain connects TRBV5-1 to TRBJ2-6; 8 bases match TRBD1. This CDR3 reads CASSLDGRGRGVYSGANVLTF. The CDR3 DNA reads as TGCGCCAGCAGCTTGGACGGCAGGGGGCGAGGCGTCTACTCTGGGGCCAACGTCCTGACTTTC.